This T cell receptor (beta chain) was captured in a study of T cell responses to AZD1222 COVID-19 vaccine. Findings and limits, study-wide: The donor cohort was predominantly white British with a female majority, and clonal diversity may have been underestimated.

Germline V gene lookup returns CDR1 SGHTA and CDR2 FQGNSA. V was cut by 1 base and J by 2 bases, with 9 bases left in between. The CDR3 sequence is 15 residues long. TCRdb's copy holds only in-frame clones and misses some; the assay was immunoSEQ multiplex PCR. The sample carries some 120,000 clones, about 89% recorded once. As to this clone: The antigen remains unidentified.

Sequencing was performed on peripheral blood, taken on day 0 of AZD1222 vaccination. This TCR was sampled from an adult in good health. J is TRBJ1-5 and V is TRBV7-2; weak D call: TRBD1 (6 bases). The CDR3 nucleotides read TGTGCCAGCAGCTTAGTTCCAGGGGGCAATCAGCCCCAGCATTTT. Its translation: CASSLVPGGNQPQHF.